This T cell receptor (gamma chain) was recovered during a study of intestinal T cells in coeliac disease. Using roughly 200 ng of biopsy DNA, TRG was amplified with LymphoTrack primers. TCRdb applied CATT to the multiplex PCR reads for clone calling. The sample includes 400 to 550 gamma-chain clones, roughly 51% seen only once; the top ten take about 41%. A word on this clone: Antigen unknown.

Fewer than 11 formalin-fixed paraffin-embedded scrolls, each 5 µm thick, supplied each case's genomic DNA. Surplus diagnostic duodenal biopsies, formalin-fixed and paraffin-embedded, were fully anonymised and used. The study, taken as a whole, reports: TRG-based classification had a reported leave-one-out accuracy of less than 90%.

The sequence came from a human donor who served as a control with a normal duodenal biopsy, not a healthy volunteer. Specimen: a duodenal biopsy.

The CDR3 region is CATWSRDGYYKKLF. The CDR3 nucleotides read TGTGCCACCTGGTCACGAGATGGTTATTATAAGAAACTCTTT. The chain joins TRGV5 to TRGJ1 or TRGJ2. V lost 6 bases to trimming and J lost 3 bases; unmatched junction nucleotides: 11. The germline V gene has CDR1 VINAFY and CDR2 YDVSNSKD. This CDR3 contains 14 residues.